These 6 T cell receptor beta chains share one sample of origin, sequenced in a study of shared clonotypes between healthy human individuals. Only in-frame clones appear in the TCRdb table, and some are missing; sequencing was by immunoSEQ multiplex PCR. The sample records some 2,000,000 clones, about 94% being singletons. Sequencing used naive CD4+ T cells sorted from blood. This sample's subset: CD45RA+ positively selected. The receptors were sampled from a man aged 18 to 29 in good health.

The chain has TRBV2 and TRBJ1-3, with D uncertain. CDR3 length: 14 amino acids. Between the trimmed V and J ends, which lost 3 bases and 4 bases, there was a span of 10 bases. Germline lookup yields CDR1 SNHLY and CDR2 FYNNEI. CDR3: CASSDLGPGNTIYF. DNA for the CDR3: TGTGCCAGCAGTGACTTAGGCCCCGGAAACACCATATATTTT.

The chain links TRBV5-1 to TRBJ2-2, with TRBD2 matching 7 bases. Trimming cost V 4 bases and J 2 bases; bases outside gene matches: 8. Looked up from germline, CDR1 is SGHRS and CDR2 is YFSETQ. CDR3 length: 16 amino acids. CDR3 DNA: TGCGCCAGCAGCAGACGGCCTAGCGGCAACACCGGGGAGCTGTTTTTT. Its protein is CASSRRPSGNTGELFF. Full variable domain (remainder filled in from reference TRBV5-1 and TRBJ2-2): KAGVTQTPRYLIKTRGQQVTLSCSPISGHRSVSWYQQTPGQGLQFLFEYFSETQRNKGNFPGRFSGRQFSNSRSEMNVSTLELGDSALYLCASSRRPSGNTGELFFGEGSRLTVL.

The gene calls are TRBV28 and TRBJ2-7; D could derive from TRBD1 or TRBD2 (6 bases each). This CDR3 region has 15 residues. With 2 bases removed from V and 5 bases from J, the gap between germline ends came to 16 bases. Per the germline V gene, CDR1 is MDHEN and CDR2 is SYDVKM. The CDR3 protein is CASSLTGAGGNEQYF. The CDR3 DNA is TGTGCCAGCAGTTTAACGGGGGCGGGTGGTAACGAGCAGTACTTC.

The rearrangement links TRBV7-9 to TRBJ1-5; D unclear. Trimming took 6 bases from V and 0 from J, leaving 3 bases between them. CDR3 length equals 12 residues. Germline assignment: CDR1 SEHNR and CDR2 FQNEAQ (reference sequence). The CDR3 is CASSYSNQPQHF. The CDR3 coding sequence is TGTGCCAGCAGTTATAGCAATCAGCCCCAGCATTTT.

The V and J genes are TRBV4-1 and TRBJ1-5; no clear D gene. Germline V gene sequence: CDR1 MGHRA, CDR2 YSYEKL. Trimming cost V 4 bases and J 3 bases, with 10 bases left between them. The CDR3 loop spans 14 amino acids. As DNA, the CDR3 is TGCGCCAGCAGCCGAACCTCTCCCAATCAGCCCCAGCATTTT. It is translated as CASSRTSPNQPQHF.

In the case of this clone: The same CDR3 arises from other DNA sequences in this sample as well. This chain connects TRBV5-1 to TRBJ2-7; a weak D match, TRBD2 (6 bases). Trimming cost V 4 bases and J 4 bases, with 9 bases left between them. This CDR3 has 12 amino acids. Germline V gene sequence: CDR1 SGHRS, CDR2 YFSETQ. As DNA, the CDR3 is TGCGCCAGCAGCCTTGGGGGGTACGAGCAGTACTTC. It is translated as CASSLGGYEQYF.